The 29 T cell receptor beta chains below were found in one sample sequenced in a study of blood T cell repertoires in COVID-19. TCRdb's copy holds only in-frame clones and misses some; the assay was immunoSEQ multiplex PCR. The sample records under 450,000 clones, 89% being singletons. Sequences were obtained from peripheral blood. These receptor sequences come from a middle-aged woman with COVID-19, enrolled during active disease.

The chain is built from TRBV7-2 and TRBJ2-7, with 7 positions matching TRBD1. Trimming at V came to 3 bases and at J to 7 bases, leaving 15 bases not matched to a gene. The CDR3 sequence is 16 residues long. Germline CDR1 reads SGHTA; CDR2 reads FQGNSA. DNA for the CDR3: TGTGCCAGCAGCTTGGCCCGGGGACAGAGGGGTGGAGAGCAGTACTTC. Its protein is CASSLARGQRGGEQYF.

V is TRBV6-5 and J is TRBJ2-7; tentative D call: TRBD2 (6 bases). With 8 bases removed from V and 6 bases from J, the gap between germline ends came to 20 bases. The CDR3 has 14 residues. Germline lookup yields CDR1 MNHEY and CDR2 SVGAGI. The CDR3 region is CASFGTQGGPEQYF. The CDR3 DNA is TGTGCCAGCTTTGGGACTCAAGGAGGGCCCGAGCAGTACTTC.

This chain connects TRBV9 to TRBJ1-3, with 7 bases aligning to TRBD1. CDR1 and CDR2 from the germline V gene are SGDLS and YYNGEE. The junction had 4 bases not matched to a gene; V was cut back by 2 bases and J by 2 bases. The CDR3 covers 15 residues. CDR3 DNA: TGTGCCAGCAGCGTTCTGACAGGGCCTGGAAACACCATATATTTT. Translated, it gives CASSVLTGPGNTIYF.

This chain uses TRBV5-1 with TRBJ1-1, with TRBD1 identical over 7 bases. CDR3 size: 16 residues. Trimming cost V 4 bases and J 5 bases; bases outside gene matches: 14. The germline V gene encodes CDR1 SGHRS and CDR2 YFSETQ. Here the CDR3 reads CASSESAGGTGTEAFF. CDR3 coding DNA: TGCGCCAGCAGCGAGAGCGCAGGGGGAACGGGGACTGAAGCTTTCTTT.

The rearrangement joins TRBV27 to TRBJ2-1; a possible D gene is TRBD2 (5 bases). Trimming removed 6 bases from V and 5 bases from J, with 11 bases in between. CDR3 length equals 13 residues. In germline, CDR1 is MNHEY, CDR2 SMNVEV (reference sequence). The CDR3 sequence: CASSYSVNNEQFF. DNA of the CDR3: TGTGCCAGCAGCTATAGCGTCAACAATGAGCAGTTCTTC.

This clone was seen a single time. The gene calls are TRBV6-1 and TRBJ1-2; no reliable D call. Germline CDR1 and CDR2: MNHNS and SASEGT. The CDR3 is made up of 14 amino acids. Trimming shortened V by 0 bases and J by 4 bases, and 9 bases separated the two germline ends. CDR3 DNA: TGTGCCAGCAGTGAAGCGTCCAGGCTCTATGGCTACACCTTC. This codes for CASSEASRLYGYTF.

The genes are TRBV6-5 and TRBJ1-2, with unresolved D. The CDR3 consists of 14 residues. V shed 2 bases and J shed 3 bases, with 10 bases lying between them. Germline lookup yields CDR1 MNHEY and CDR2 SVGAGI. The CDR3 DNA is TGTGCCAGCAGTTACGATCCAGAATACTATGGCTACACCTTC. Its translation is CASSYDPEYYGYTF.

This rearrangement joins TRBV7-2 to TRBJ2-1; 8 bases line up with TRBD2. The CDR3 has 15 residues. V lost 6 bases, J lost 7 bases, and 11 bases stayed unmatched. Germline values: CDR1 SGHTA, CDR2 FQGNSA. The CDR3 DNA follows: TGTGCCAGCAGACGGGGGAGCGGGAGAGGGAATGAGCAGTTCTTC. Translating it yields CASRRGSGRGNEQFF.

The table lists this clone with a count of one. The chain combines TRBV28 with TRBJ2-5, with 13 bases matching TRBD2. The CDR3 runs to 15 residues. Germline V gene data show CDR1 as MDHEN and CDR2 as SYDVKM. Unmatched junction bases numbered 5, after V lost 7 bases and J lost 3 bases. This chain's CDR3 is CASTGLAGVEETQYF. The CDR3 region has the DNA TGTGCCAGCACAGGACTAGCGGGAGTCGAAGAGACCCAGTACTTC.

The chain carries TRBV14 and TRBJ1-1, with D perhaps matching TRBD1 (6 bases). V gave up 5 bases and J gave up 1 base, with 11 bases separating them. The CDR3 runs 14 residues. Germline CDR1 and CDR2: SGHDN and FVKESK. The DNA for the CDR3 is TGTGCCAGCAGCGCGAGGGGGAGGAACACTGAAGCTTTCTTT. This gives the protein CASSARGRNTEAFF.

This chain connects TRBV4-2 to TRBJ1-5, with 11 bases lining up with TRBD1. This CDR3 has 14 amino acids. The V and J ends lost 4 bases and 5 bases, in that order; junction bases with no gene match: 1. Germline CDR1 LGHNA, CDR2 YNFKEQ. In DNA, the CDR3 is TGTGCCAGCAGCCGGACAGGGGGCGATCAGCCCCAGCATTTT. Translation: CASSRTGGDQPQHF.

V is TRBV27 and J is TRBJ2-5; the D gene is possibly TRBD1 (6 bases). The CDR3 extends over 14 amino acids. Trimming took off 2 bases at V and 7 bases at J, with 14 bases between the two ends. CDR1 and CDR2 (germline): MNHEY, SMNVEV (reference sequence). CDR3: CASSLNQGPGTQYF. CDR3 in DNA: TGTGCCAGCAGTTTAAATCAGGGGCCGGGGACCCAGTACTTC.

The chain uses TRBV5-1 and TRBJ2-7, with 7 bases lining up with TRBD1. With V trimmed by 7 bases and J by 0 bases, 13 bases remained unmatched. Germline V CDR1 and CDR2: SGHRS, YFSETQ. There are 16 residues in the CDR3. CDR3 sequence (DNA): TGCGCCAGCCAAAGCTACCCAGGGACAGACTCCTACGAGCAGTACTTC. Protein: CASQSYPGTDSYEQYF.

The rearrangement joins TRBV30 to TRBJ2-5, with D possibly matching TRBD2 (5 bases). This CDR3 has 13 residues. Germline-derived CDR1 and CDR2 are GTSNPN and SVGIG (reference sequence). The V gene lost 5 bases and the J gene lost 1 base, with 11 bases spanning the gap. This CDR3 reads CAWGSNSQETQYF. The DNA for the CDR3 is TGTGCCTGGGGGAGCAACAGCCAAGAGACCCAGTACTTC.

The chain recombines TRBV9 with TRBJ2-3, with D possibly being TRBD2 (5 bases). This CDR3 spans 15 amino acids. Germline V CDR1 and CDR2: SGDLS, YYNGEE. Trimming pared 0 bases from V and 2 bases from J, leaving 10 bases between. The CDR3 DNA is TGTGCCAGCAGCGTAGGTGAGCGGTACACAGATACGCAGTATTTT. It is translated as CASSVGERYTDTQYF.

This clone was seen a single time. The chain joins TRBV5-4 to TRBJ1-1; TRBD1 matches 10 bases. Per the germline V gene, CDR1 is SGHNT and CDR2 is YYREEE (reference sequence). CDR3 length: 16 residues. After removal of 3 bases from V and 5 bases from J, the junction contained 10 bases not matched to a gene. Written as DNA, the CDR3 is TGTGCCAGCAGCTCGAGACAGGGGGCACTGGGGACTGAAGCTTTCTTT. Protein product: CASSSRQGALGTEAFF.

The chain couples TRBV27 to TRBJ1-1; D gene uncertain. The CDR3 is 16 residues long. Germline CDR1 is MNHEY and CDR2 is SMNVEV (reference sequence). The germline V and J ends were trimmed by 2 bases and 1 base, with 14 bases remaining between them. The CDR3 loop is CASSLHPAVSNTEAFF. The CDR3 coding sequence is TGTGCCAGCAGTTTACATCCAGCGGTGTCGAACACTGAAGCTTTCTTT.

This clone appeared once. The junction does not match germline at one end; this may be a read error. CDR3 coding DNA: TGTGCCAGCAGTAGTATTGTTTACAGACAGGTCTTC. It encodes CASSSIVYRQVF. This chain connects TRBV28 to TRBJ1-2; tentative D call: TRBD1 (6 bases). Per the germline V gene, CDR1 is MDHEN and CDR2 is SYDVKM. This CDR3 spans 12 amino acids.

The chain recombines TRBV11-2 with TRBJ2-5; 9 bases align to TRBD2. J lost 2 bases, V lost 5 bases, and 9 bases had no gene match. Germline V gives CDR1 SGHAT, CDR2 FQNNGV. This CDR3 is 16 amino acids long. The chain's CDR3 is CASSLSGGGRQETQYF. The CDR3 nucleotides read TGTGCCAGCAGCCTTAGCGGGGGCGGGCGGCAAGAGACCCAGTACTTC.

The CDR3, as DNA: TGTGCCAGCAGCCAATACGCCTACCCCTACGAGCAGTACTTC. Amino acid sequence: CASSQYAYPYEQYF. The chain is built from TRBV3-1 (or the pseudogene TRBV3-2) and TRBJ2-7; D call uncertain. This CDR3 spans 14 amino acids. Germline CDR1 and CDR2: LGHDT and YNNKEL (reference sequence). Trimming shortened V by 2 bases and J by 2 bases, and 10 bases separated the two germline ends.

The rearrangement links TRBV30 to TRBJ2-5; D is unresolved. The CDR3 loop spans 13 amino acids. Germline CDR1 reads GTSNPN; CDR2 reads SVGIG (reference sequence). V dropped 2 bases and J dropped 5 bases, with 12 bases sitting between them. In DNA, the CDR3 is TGTGCCTGGAGTAACTCGGGTAGGGAGACCCAGTACTTC. Protein: CAWSNSGRETQYF.

Note on this clone: The same CDR3 also results from other DNA sequences found in this sample. J is TRBJ1-1 and V is TRBV7-9, with a tentative D call TRBD1 (6 bases). Germline lookup yields CDR1 SEHNR and CDR2 FQNEAQ (reference sequence). V lost 4 bases, J lost 1 base, and 10 bases lay in between. This CDR3 is 14 amino acids long. The CDR3 DNA reads TGTGCCAGCAGCTCTTTAGGGGGGAACACTGAAGCTTTCTTT. Its translation: CASSSLGGNTEAFF.

V is TRBV5-4 and J is TRBJ2-3; a possible D gene is TRBD2 (5 bases). Trimming cost V 0 bases and J 1 base, with 12 bases left between them. The CDR3 consists of 16 residues. The germline gives CDR1 SGHNT, CDR2 YYREEE (reference sequence). The CDR3 DNA sequence: TGTGCCAGCAGCTTGGGAGGGATCGTGGGCACAGATACGCAGTATTTT. Translated: CASSLGGIVGTDTQYF.

V gene TRBV11-2 combines with J gene TRBJ1-4; TRBD1 agrees at 7 bases. V shed 1 base and J 5 bases; nucleotides not matched to a gene: 4. CDR1 SGHAT and CDR2 FQNNGV come from the germline V gene. The CDR3 is 15 residues long. The CDR3 sequence is CASSLVGGENEKLFF. CDR3 DNA sequence: TGTGCCAGCAGCTTAGTAGGGGGCGAAAATGAAAAACTGTTTTTT.

The chain combines TRBV7-3 with TRBJ2-1; 7 bases map to TRBD1. The V and J ends lost 2 bases and 5 bases, in that order; junction bases with no gene match: 6. The CDR3 contains 15 residues. From germline, CDR1 is SGHTA and CDR2 FQGTGA. CDR3 protein: CASSLSTGTDNEQFF. CDR3 in DNA: TGTGCCAGCAGCTTATCTACCGGGACAGACAATGAGCAGTTCTTC.

This clone has a single count. This chain connects TRBV7-9 to TRBJ2-2; 8 bases agree with TRBD1. The germline V gene encodes CDR1 SEHNR and CDR2 FQNEAQ (reference sequence). The CDR3 extends over 15 amino acids. The V and J ends lost 5 bases and 9 bases, in that order; junction bases with no gene match: 11. The CDR3 bases are TGTGCCAGCAGCCCAAAATGGACAGGGTCCAGGGAGCTGTTTTTT. This sequence encodes CASSPKWTGSRELFF.

Only one count was recorded for this clone. The CDR3 region has the DNA TGCAGTGCTACAACAGGTCCTGAAGCTTTCTTT. As protein: CSATTGPEAFF. The chain carries TRBV20-1 and TRBJ1-1; the D gene is possibly TRBD1 (5 bases). The V end lost 4 bases, the J end lost 6 bases, and 9 bases lay between the germline ends. The CDR3 contains 11 residues. Germline CDR1 and CDR2: DFQATT and SNEGSKA (reference sequence).

The J gene is TRBJ2-7, the V gene TRBV27, with 7 bases that match TRBD1. CDR1 and CDR2 (germline): MNHEY, SMNVEV (reference sequence). This CDR3 is built from 15 residues. Unmatched junction bases numbered 14, after V lost 7 bases and J lost 5 bases. CDR3 coding DNA: TGTGCCAGCATGAGAGGGGCAGGGGGTGACCACGAGCAGTACTTC. Translated: CASMRGAGGDHEQYF.

The chain links TRBV7-8 to TRBJ1-5, with 8 bases fitting TRBD1. Trimming at V came to 1 base and at J to 5 bases, leaving 10 bases not matched to a gene. This CDR3 has 17 amino acids. Germline loops: CDR1 SGHVS, CDR2 FQNEAQ. The CDR3 bases are TGTGCCAGCAGCTTAGGGGTGGACAGGGTGTTATATCAGCCCCAGCATTTT. This encodes CASSLGVDRVLYQPQHF.